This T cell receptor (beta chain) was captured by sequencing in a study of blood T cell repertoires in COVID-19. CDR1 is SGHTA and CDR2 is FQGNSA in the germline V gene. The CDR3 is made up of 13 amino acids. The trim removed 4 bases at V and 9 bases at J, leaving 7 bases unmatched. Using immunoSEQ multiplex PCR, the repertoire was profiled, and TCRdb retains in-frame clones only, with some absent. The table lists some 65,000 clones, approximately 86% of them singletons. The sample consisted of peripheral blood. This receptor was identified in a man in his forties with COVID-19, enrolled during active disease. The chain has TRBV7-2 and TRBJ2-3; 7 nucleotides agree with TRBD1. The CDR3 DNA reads TGTGCCAGCAGCTCCGACAGGGTGCAAACGCAGTATTTT. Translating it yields CASSSDRVQTQYF.